What follows are 26 T cell receptor beta chains derived from one specimen sequenced in a study of OX40 agonist ivuxolimab in advanced cancers. Only in-frame clones appear in the TCRdb table, and some are missing; sequencing was by immunoSEQ multiplex PCR. Altogether some 100,000 clones are present, more than 75% being singletons, with the ten largest covering over 0.8%. This material consisted of CD4+ or CD8+ T cells sorted from blood, taken in a trial of the OX40 agonist ivuxolimab. These receptors were collected from an adult with an advanced solid tumor such as melanoma, head and neck, liver or kidney cancer.

V gene TRBV5-1 combines with J gene TRBJ2-3; D is perhaps TRBD2 (5 bases). V lost 0 bases and J lost 4, with 12 bases in between. Germline V gene data show CDR1 as SGHRS and CDR2 as YFSETQ. This CDR3 is built from 15 residues. CDR3 DNA sequence: TGCGCCAGCAGCTTGGCTTACGGGGTTTCAGATACGCAGTATTTT. Translating it yields CASSLAYGVSDTQYF.

V gene TRBV5-5 combines with J gene TRBJ2-7, with TRBD2 as a possible D gene (6 bases). Looked up from germline, CDR1 is SGHKS and CDR2 is YYEKEE (reference sequence). This CDR3 spans 14 amino acids. The ends were cut back, 2 bases at V and 0 bases at J, with 9 bases in the middle. The CDR3 region is CASSFRGSSYEQYF. The CDR3 DNA reads TGTGCCAGCAGCTTTCGGGGGAGCTCCTACGAGCAGTACTTC.

This chain connects TRBV10-3 to TRBJ2-7, with D perhaps being TRBD1 or TRBD2 (5 bases each). V was pared by 8 bases and J by 0 bases, with 14 bases between. CDR1 is ENHRY, CDR2 SYGVKD, per germline. The CDR3 runs 14 residues. The CDR3: CAIEGTNSSYEQYF. In nucleotides, the CDR3 is TGTGCCATCGAAGGGACCAACTCCTCCTACGAGCAGTACTTC.

This chain links TRBV2 with TRBJ1-4; TRBD1 might be the D (6 bases). Germline assignment: CDR1 SNHLY and CDR2 FYNNEI. This CDR3 region has 15 residues. V was cut by 5 bases and J by 2 bases, with 12 bases left in between. The CDR3 sequence: CASSQLGGTNEKLFF. The CDR3 DNA reads TGTGCCAGCAGTCAGTTGGGGGGCACTAATGAAAAACTGTTTTTT.

The V and J genes are TRBV10-3 and TRBJ2-1, with 10 bases lining up with TRBD2. The CDR3 has 15 amino acids. The germline V gene encodes CDR1 ENHRY and CDR2 SYGVKD. The V and J ends lost 6 bases and 0 bases, in that order; junction bases with no gene match: 2. The DNA of the CDR3 is TGTGCCATCAGCTCTAGCGGGAGCTCCTACAATGAGCAGTTCTTC. Its translation: CAISSSGSSYNEQFF.

This clone has just a few counts. The rearrangement uses TRBV12-2 and TRBJ2-2; the table's D gene call, TRBD2, was not cross checked with the DNA. TRBV12-2 is given as a pseudogene. The CDR3 extends over 17 amino acids. In nucleotides, the CDR3 is TGTGCAAGTCGCTTAGGGACTAGCGGGAGGTTGACCGGGGAGCTGTTTTTT. It encodes CASRLGTSGRLTGELFF.

Only one count was recorded for this clone. The chain couples TRBV13 to TRBJ2-5; 9 bases are shared with TRBD2. The V segment lost 5 bases and the J segment 3 bases; nucleotides outside the gene matches: 19. In germline, CDR1 is PRHDT, CDR2 FYEKMQ (reference sequence). CDR3 length: 19 amino acids. CDR3 DNA: TGTGCCAGCAGCCCGATGAGGGGTACACTAGCGGGTCCCGAAGAGACCCAGTACTTC. It encodes CASSPMRGTLAGPEETQYF.

Turning to this clone: Lacking the conserved final phenylalanine or tryptophan, this CDR3 likely reflects a read error. Because the CDR3's place on the DNA is in doubt, the DNA is left out and the CDR3 is given as listed by TCRdb. The V call is TRBV6-5, the J call TRBJ1-6; the D segment call TRBD1 is taken from the table without a DNA check. The CDR3 has 12 amino acids, counting both end residues. Germline V gene sequence: CDR1 MNHEY, CDR2 SVGAGI. CDR3 in amino acids: CASSYTRQGAPD.

The chain combines TRBV19 with TRBJ2-7; tentatively, D is TRBD2 (5 bases). The germline V gene has CDR1 LNHDA and CDR2 SQIVND (reference sequence). Trimming stripped 4 bases from V and 7 bases from J, with 14 bases between. CDR3 length: 13 residues. CDR3 nucleotide sequence: TGTGCCAGTAGTACCGCGGGTGGCTGGGAGCAGTACTTC. As protein: CASSTAGGWEQYF.

Only one count was recorded for this clone. CDR3 in DNA: TGTGCCAGCAGTGGTGGGGAGCTGCAAGAGACCCAGTACTTC. Its translation is CASSGGELQETQYF. V gene TRBV5-4 combines with J gene TRBJ2-5; D perhaps matches TRBD2 (5 bases). CDR3 size: 14 residues. Trimming removed 5 bases at V and 2 bases at J, with 13 bases between. The germline V gene has CDR1 SGHNT and CDR2 YYREEE (reference sequence).

The chain combines TRBV30 with TRBJ1-3; a possible D gene is TRBD1 (5 bases). CDR1 and CDR2 from the germline V gene are GTSNPN and SVGIG (reference sequence). This CDR3 has 14 residues. Trimming took off 4 bases at V and 2 bases at J, with 12 bases between the two ends. The chain's CDR3 is CAWKQGYTGNTIYF. The CDR3 DNA follows: TGTGCCTGGAAGCAGGGATACACTGGAAACACCATATATTTT.

The chain joins TRBV4-2 to TRBJ1-4; D perhaps matches TRBD1 (5 bases). Trimming cost V 1 base and J 8 bases, with 17 bases left between them. CDR1 and CDR2 (germline): LGHNA, YNFKEQ. This CDR3 is built from 16 residues. This CDR3 is CASSQGPRGIDEKLFF. The CDR3 region has the DNA TGTGCCAGCAGCCAAGGGCCCCGGGGGATCGACGAAAAACTGTTTTTT.

CDR3 in amino acids: CASSPLAGGHEYNEQFF. CDR3 DNA sequence: TGTGCCAGCAGCCCCCTAGCGGGAGGGCATGAATACAATGAGCAGTTCTTC. The V gene is TRBV9, the J gene TRBJ2-1; 12 bases fit TRBD2. Germline trimming cut 4 bases from V and 4 bases from J; bases unmatched to any gene: 9. The CDR3 spans 17 residues. Germline-derived CDR1 and CDR2 are SGDLS and YYNGEE.

V is TRBV11-3 and J is TRBJ2-1, with 8 bases fitting TRBD2. CDR1 is SGHNT, CDR2 YENEEA, per germline. V gave up 7 bases and J gave up 6 bases; unmatched junction bases: 14. This CDR3 comprises 16 residues. Here the CDR3 reads CASTATGTRRTNEQFF. The CDR3 DNA reads as TGTGCCAGCACCGCAACCGGGACTAGGCGAACCAATGAGCAGTTCTTC.

The V gene is TRBV7-9, the J gene TRBJ2-5; D remains unclear. Between the trimmed V and J ends, which lost 6 bases and 5 bases, there was a span of 10 bases. This CDR3 has 12 amino acids. Germline CDR1 SEHNR, CDR2 FQNEAQ (reference sequence). This CDR3 reads CASSSNRETQYF. DNA for the CDR3: TGTGCCAGCAGTTCCAACCGGGAGACCCAGTACTTC.

The J gene is TRBJ1-6, the V gene TRBV19; 9 nucleotides agree with TRBD1. V lost 7 bases and J lost 4; bases outside the gene matches: 5. The CDR3 loop spans 15 amino acids. The V gene's germline CDR1 is LNHDA and CDR2 SQIVND (reference sequence). CDR3 loop: CASNPGTGYNSPLHF. CDR3 DNA sequence: TGTGCCAGTAATCCCGGGACAGGGTATAATTCACCCCTCCACTTT. Based on the CDR3 plus reference TRBV19 and TRBJ1-6, the full variable domain is DGGITQSPKYLFRKEGQNVTLSCEQNLNHDAMYWYRQDPGQGLRLIYYSQIVNDFQKGDIAEGYSVSREKKESFPLTVTSAQKNPTAFYLCASNPGTGYNSPLHFGNGTRLTVT.

V and J are TRBV11-3 and TRBJ2-3, with 15 bases aligning to TRBD2. The V and J ends lost 3 bases and 4 bases, in that order; junction bases with no gene match: 5. This CDR3 is 17 amino acids long. Germline V gives CDR1 SGHNT, CDR2 YENEEA. CDR3 sequence (DNA): TGTGCCAGCAGCTTGGGACTAGCGGGAGGTCGCGCAGATACGCAGTATTTT. Translating gives CASSLGLAGGRADTQYF.

This chain links TRBV6-4 with TRBJ2-7, with D maybe TRBD2 (6 bases). Trimming pared 5 bases from V and 0 bases from J, leaving 17 bases between. Germline loops: CDR1 MRHNA, CDR2 SNTAGT. This CDR3 region has 16 residues. The CDR3 bases are TGTGCCAGCAGTTTGGAGGGCTTTGTTGGCTCCTACGAGCAGTACTTC. This encodes CASSLEGFVGSYEQYF.

CDR3 sequence: CASSVLAGGYNEQFF. In DNA form, the CDR3 reads TGCGCCAGCAGTGTCCTAGCGGGAGGCTACAATGAGCAGTTCTTC. This rearrangement joins TRBV10-2 to TRBJ2-1, with 11 bases aligning to TRBD2. In germline, CDR1 is WSHSY, CDR2 SAAADI. V was pared by 4 bases and J by 3 bases, with 2 bases of the junction left unmatched. There are 15 residues in the CDR3.

The rearrangement uses TRBV7-8 and TRBJ2-7; D possibly matches TRBD1 or TRBD2 (6 bases each). Trimming took 7 bases from V and 2 from J, leaving 18 bases between them. Germline values: CDR1 SGHVS, CDR2 FQNEAQ. The CDR3 is 15 residues long. The chain's CDR3 is CASTPGVSGTYEQYF. As DNA, the CDR3 is TGTGCCAGCACCCCAGGGGTTAGCGGTACCTACGAGCAGTACTTC. Full variable domain (rest looked up from reference TRBV7-8 and TRBJ2-7): GAGVSQSPRYKVAKRGQDVALRCDPISGHVSLFWYQQALGQGPEFLTYFQNEAQLDKSGLPSDRFFAERPEGSVSTLKIQRTQQEDSAVYLCASTPGVSGTYEQYFGPGTRLTVT.

This chain connects TRBV5-1 to TRBJ1-2, with D hard to call. This CDR3 is 15 amino acids long. Per the germline V gene, CDR1 is SGHRS and CDR2 is YFSETQ. V was pared by 5 bases and J by 4 bases, with 18 bases between. The CDR3 reads CASRLAGRFFYGYTF. CDR3 bases: TGCGCCAGCAGGTTAGCAGGCAGATTTTTCTATGGCTACACCTTC.

The V and J genes are TRBV9 and TRBJ1-1; D is perhaps TRBD1 (5 bases). The V end lost 3 bases, the J end lost 6 bases, and 21 bases lay between the germline ends. CDR3 length: 16 residues. Germline V gene lookup returns CDR1 SGDLS and CDR2 YYNGEE. This CDR3 is CASSGAPGGRVAEAFF. The CDR3 bases are TGTGCCAGCAGCGGAGCCCCTGGGGGAAGGGTGGCTGAAGCTTTCTTT.

The chain joins TRBV6-5 to TRBJ2-7; D is ambiguous. The CDR3 is made up of 15 amino acids. Trimming cost V 5 bases and J 10 bases, with 24 bases left between them. Germline assignment: CDR1 MNHEY and CDR2 SVGAGI. CDR3 protein: CASSGLFEGSRRQYF. The CDR3 coding sequence is TGTGCCAGCAGTGGATTGTTCGAAGGCTCTAGACGACAGTACTTC.

In its sample, this clone was seen once. The V gene is TRBV20-1, the J gene TRBJ1-2, with D unclear. This CDR3 has 10 residues. The V and J ends lost 6 bases and 8 bases respectively, with 10 bases between them. Germline-derived CDR1 and CDR2 are DFQATT and SNEGSKA (reference sequence). The CDR3 sequence: CSAQTSGYTF. Here the CDR3 DNA reads TGCAGTGCCCAGACAAGCGGCTACACCTTC.

The chain combines TRBV6-6 with TRBJ1-2, with 7 bases lining up with TRBD1. The germline CDR1 and CDR2 sequences are MNHNY and SVGAGI (reference sequence). The CDR3 loop spans 15 amino acids. Losses at the gene ends were 2 bases for V and 4 bases for J; bases not matched to a gene: 7. CDR3 sequence reads: CASSYVGRGTYGYTF. The CDR3 coding sequence is TGTGCCAGCAGTTACGTGGGCAGGGGGACCTATGGCTACACCTTC.

The gene calls are TRBV11-3 and TRBJ2-1; 7 bases are shared with TRBD1. The trim removed 2 bases at V and 6 bases at J, leaving 10 bases unmatched. CDR1 is SGHNT, CDR2 YENEEA, per germline. CDR3 length: 16 amino acids. CDR3 sequence: CASSLSWQGVGNEQFF. CDR3 DNA: TGTGCCAGCAGCTTATCGTGGCAGGGGGTGGGCAATGAGCAGTTCTTC.